This TCR beta chain was sequenced in a study of blood T cell repertoires in COVID-19. Study background: Samples came from the United States, Italy and Spain, spanning acute and convalescent COVID-19. Sources were T cells, B-cell-depleted T cells, or PBMCs; the material itself was cDNA or gDNA.

With 4 bases removed from V and 2 bases from J, the gap between germline ends came to 15 bases. The CDR3 consists of 16 residues. Germline V gene lookup returns CDR1 KGHSH and CDR2 LQKENI. Patients at the Seattle site were enrolled during active infection and followed longitudinally. In the source study's methods: Reference gene primer amplification gave nucleated cell count estimates. Sequencing used immunoSEQ multiplex PCR; TCRdb keeps in-frame clones, though not all of them. V and J calls and clone size are those listed in that table; D and trimming were worked out from the DNA. This sample carries about 300,000 clones, about 87% of them seen once, and the ten largest clones take 1.5% to 2%.

The receptor was derived from a woman between 25 and 40 years old with COVID-19, enrolled during active disease. The sample comprised peripheral blood. The V gene is TRBV18, the J gene TRBJ1-5; possible D gene TRBD1, 6 bases. CDR3 sequence (DNA): TGTGCCAGCTCACAGGCAGGGGCGGACGGCAATCAGCCCCAGCATTTT. The encoded protein is CASSQAGADGNQPQHF.